A single sample is the source of the 32 T cell receptor beta chains below, sequenced in a study of OX40 agonist ivuxolimab in advanced cancers. Produced via immunoSEQ multiplex PCR; TCRdb's table is partial and in-frame only. The sample has 95,000 to 150,000 clones; around 93% are singletons. Sequences were derived from CD4+ or CD8+ T cells sorted from blood, sampled in a trial of the OX40 agonist ivuxolimab. Receptors originate from an adult with an advanced solid tumor such as melanoma, head and neck, liver or kidney cancer.

V usage is TRBV10-2 and J usage is TRBJ2-7, with D possibly called TRBD1 or TRBD2 (5 bases each). This CDR3 has 12 amino acids. Per the germline V gene, CDR1 is WSHSY and CDR2 is SAAADI. The V end was cut by 8 bases, the J end by 2 bases, with 10 bases between. The CDR3 spells CASRDLTYEQYF. CDR3 DNA sequence: TGCGCCAGCCGGGACCTTACCTACGAGCAGTACTTC.

The chain combines TRBV28 with TRBJ1-1; D remains unclear. The germline V and J ends were trimmed by 3 bases and 6 bases, with 14 bases remaining between them. The germline CDR1 and CDR2 sequences are MDHEN and SYDVKM. The CDR3 runs 14 residues. The CDR3 region is CASSFRARRAEAFF. The CDR3 region has the DNA TGTGCCAGCAGTTTTAGGGCGAGGAGGGCTGAAGCTTTCTTT.

The chain joins TRBV7-6 to TRBJ1-4, with unresolved D. The CDR3 has 15 residues. The V gene lost 5 bases and the J gene lost 3 bases, with 13 bases spanning the gap. Per the germline V gene, CDR1 is SGHVS and CDR2 is FNYEAQ. CDR3 nucleotides: TGTGCCAGCAGCCAAACCCTCCGGTCTAATGAAAAACTGTTTTTT. This sequence encodes CASSQTLRSNEKLFF. The whole variable domain, remainder taken from reference TRBV7-6 and TRBJ1-4, is GAGVSQSPRYKVTKRGQDVALRCDPISGHVSLYWYRQALGQGPEFLTYFNYEAQQDKSGLPNDRFSAERPEGSISTLTIQRTEQRDSAMYRCASSQTLRSNEKLFFGSGTQLSVL.

The chain joins TRBV6-5 to TRBJ2-7, with 7 nucleotides matching TRBD1. J lost 3 bases, V lost 6 bases, and 5 bases had no gene match. CDR3 length: 13 amino acids. In germline, CDR1 is MNHEY, CDR2 SVGAGI. DNA of the CDR3: TGTGCCAGCAGGGGACAGAACAACTACGAGCAGTACTTC. This gives the protein CASRGQNNYEQYF.

The genes are TRBV18 and TRBJ2-3, with TRBD2 identical over 8 bases. The CDR3 has 13 residues. V shed 2 bases and J 7 bases; nucleotides not matched to a gene: 2. Germline CDR1 is KGHSH and CDR2 is LQKENI. The CDR3 nucleotides are TGTGCCAGCTCACCAAGCGGGAGAAATACGCAGTATTTT. Translated, it gives CASSPSGRNTQYF. Filled out from reference TRBV18 and TRBJ2-3, the complete variable domain reads NAGVMQNPRHLVRRRGQEARLRCSPMKGHSHVYWYRQLPEEGLKFMVYLQKENIIDESGMPKERFSAEFPKEGPSILRIQQVVRGDSAAYFCASSPSGRNTQYFGPGTRLTVL.

The rearrangement joins TRBV5-1 to TRBJ1-2; D unresolved. The CDR3 loop spans 15 amino acids. Trimming shortened V by 4 bases and J by 1 base, and 14 bases separated the two germline ends. The V gene's germline CDR1 is SGHRS and CDR2 YFSETQ. DNA for the CDR3: TGCGCCAGCAGCCCGGGAATTGGGGTTAACTATGGCTACACCTTC. Its translation: CASSPGIGVNYGYTF.

This clone has only one observation. The chain employs TRBV19 and TRBJ2-3; 8 nucleotides match TRBD1. V gave up 2 bases and J gave up 4 bases; unmatched junction bases: 2. The CDR3 extends over 14 amino acids. Germline CDR1 reads LNHDA; CDR2 reads SQIVND (reference sequence). As DNA, the CDR3 is TGTGCCAGTAGTATAACCAGGGGGCCAGATACGCAGTATTTT. Translated, it gives CASSITRGPDTQYF.

V and J are TRBV28 and TRBJ1-5, with D possibly TRBD1 on 6 matching bases. This CDR3 contains 13 residues. The germline gives CDR1 MDHEN, CDR2 SYDVKM. The V end lost 3 bases, the J end lost 7 bases, and 10 bases lay between the germline ends. Here the CDR3 reads CASSFRGGQPQHF. In nucleotides, the CDR3 is TGTGCCAGCAGTTTCAGGGGAGGGCAGCCCCAGCATTTT.

This clone was seen a single time. V usage is TRBV6-5 and J usage is TRBJ1-3, with D uncertain. CDR1 and CDR2 from the germline V gene are MNHEY and SVGAGI. V was pared by 4 bases and J by 0 bases, with 13 bases between. The CDR3 spans 16 residues. CDR3 sequence (DNA): TGTGCCAGCAGTTTTGCCCGACCCCGCTCTGGAAACACCATATATTTT. Translating gives CASSFARPRSGNTIYF.

This chain uses TRBV5-1 with TRBJ2-5, with a tentative D call TRBD2 (5 bases). Germline CDR1 reads SGHRS; CDR2 reads YFSETQ. The CDR3 sequence is 15 residues long. V gave up 4 bases and J gave up 2 bases, with 15 bases separating them. CDR3 in amino acids: CASSPEVTGQETQYF. CDR3 DNA: TGCGCCAGCAGCCCGGAGGTGACGGGGCAAGAGACCCAGTACTTC.

This chain connects TRBV7-9 to TRBJ2-3; 10 positions agree with TRBD1. This CDR3 comprises 17 residues. The germline gives CDR1 SEHNR, CDR2 FQNEAQ (reference sequence). Trimming took 5 bases from V and 1 from J; bases not matched to a gene: 9. The CDR3 here is CASSRRTGTGGTDTQYF. In nucleotides, the CDR3 is TGTGCCAGCAGCCGAAGAACCGGGACAGGGGGCACAGATACGCAGTATTTT.

The chain links TRBV27 to TRBJ2-3; the match to TRBD2 covers 11 bases. Germline V gives CDR1 MNHEY, CDR2 SMNVEV (reference sequence). The CDR3 consists of 17 residues. V shed 5 bases, J shed 4 bases, and the junction held 11 bases outside the gene matches. For the CDR3, the DNA is TGTGCCAGCAGTGATATAGCGGGGGGGCTAGTGTCAGATACGCAGTATTTT. Translation: CASSDIAGGLVSDTQYF.

Concerning this clone: The junction does not match germline at one end; this may be a read error. This sequence joins TRBV27 and TRBJ2-3; D remains unclear. The CDR3 is made up of 14 amino acids. Germline loops: CDR1 MNHEY, CDR2 SMNVEV (reference sequence). In DNA form, the CDR3 reads TGTGCCAGCAGCCTACCGAGTAGGATTAAGAGTATGAATTTT. It encodes CASSLPSRIKSMNF.

This chain connects TRBV6-6 to TRBJ1-1, with a possible D match to TRBD1 (5 bases). Trimming removed 6 bases at V and 6 bases at J, with 14 bases between. Germline V gene sequence: CDR1 MNHNY, CDR2 SVGAGI (reference sequence). The CDR3 extends over 13 amino acids. This CDR3 reads CASSRDGPSEAFF. CDR3 nucleotide sequence: TGTGCCAGCAGCCGGGACGGACCCTCTGAAGCTTTCTTT.

This sequence joins TRBV13 and TRBJ2-7; 7 bases are shared with TRBD1. The CDR3 has 14 amino acids. The V gene's germline CDR1 is PRHDT and CDR2 FYEKMQ (reference sequence). Losses at the gene ends were 5 bases for V and 1 base for J; bases not matched to a gene: 5. The CDR3, as DNA: TGTGCCAGCAGCCCTAGGGACAGTTCCTACGAGCAGTACTTC. Translation gives CASSPRDSSYEQYF. The variable domain in full, completed from reference TRBV13 and TRBJ2-7, reads AAGVIQSPRHLIKEKRETATLKCYPIPRHDTVYWYQQGPGQDPQFLISFYEKMQSDKGSIPDRFSAQQFSDYHSELNMSSLELGDSALYFCASSPRDSSYEQYFGPGTRLTVT.

The chain couples TRBV5-1 to TRBJ1-2, with a possible D match to TRBD1 (6 bases). The CDR3 spans 14 residues. Germline CDR1 SGHRS, CDR2 YFSETQ. Trimming left V 1 base short and J 7 bases short, with 14 bases between. This CDR3 reads CASSLIQGGSGYTF. CDR3 nucleotides: TGCGCCAGCAGCTTGATTCAAGGGGGAAGTGGCTACACCTTC. The whole variable domain, remainder taken from reference TRBV5-1 and TRBJ1-2, is KAGVTQTPRYLIKTRGQQVTLSCSPISGHRSVSWYQQTPGQGLQFLFEYFSETQRNKGNFPGRFSGRQFSNSRSEMNVSTLELGDSALYLCASSLIQGGSGYTFGSGTRLTVV.

The rearrangement joins TRBV6-5 to TRBJ1-2; the D gene is possibly TRBD1 (6 bases). The length of the CDR3 is 15 residues. V was shortened by 3 bases and J by 2 bases, with 13 bases between the two germline ends. CDR1 and CDR2 from the germline V gene are MNHEY and SVGAGI. CDR3 loop: CASSYSGQINYGYTF. In DNA form, the CDR3 reads TGTGCCAGCAGTTATAGCGGACAGATCAACTATGGCTACACCTTC.

The chain joins TRBV7-9 to TRBJ2-3; no clear D gene. Trimming pared 4 bases from V and 5 bases from J, leaving 13 bases between. The germline gives CDR1 SEHNR, CDR2 FQNEAQ (reference sequence). The CDR3 consists of 14 residues. CDR3: CASSSYGGVDTQYF. CDR3 DNA: TGTGCCAGCAGCTCCTACGGCGGTGTAGATACGCAGTATTTT.

J is TRBJ2-2 and V is TRBV5-4; 8 nucleotides line up with TRBD2. Trimming removed 9 bases from V and 0 bases from J; junction bases left unmatched: 4. Germline V gene sequence: CDR1 SGHNT, CDR2 YYREEE (reference sequence). The CDR3 runs 14 residues. In DNA form, the CDR3 reads TGTGCCACCCGGGGGGGAACGAACACCGGGGAGCTGTTTTTT. Translation: CATRGGTNTGELFF. Complete variable domain (other parts from reference TRBV5-4 and TRBJ2-2): ETGVTQSPTHLIKTRGQQVTLRCSSQSGHNTVSWYQQALGQGPQFIFQYYREEENGRGNFPPRFSGLQFPNYSSELNVNALELDDSALYLCATRGGTNTGELFFGEGSRLTVL.

The CDR3 DNA sequence: TGTGCCAGCAGCTTACGGCGGGGGTTGGCCAACCAAGAGACCCAGTACTTC. It is translated as CASSLRRGLANQETQYF. V usage is TRBV7-2 and J usage is TRBJ2-5, with TRBD2 matching 7 bases. The CDR3 extends over 17 amino acids. The J segment lost 0 bases and the V segment lost 2 bases, leaving 9 bases of the junction unmatched. Germline CDR1 reads SGHTA; CDR2 reads FQGNSA.

The chain links TRBV7-3 to TRBJ2-1, with 10 bases lining up with TRBD2. The CDR3 is 15 residues long. From germline, CDR1 is SGHTA and CDR2 FQGTGA. Trimming took 2 bases from V and 7 from J; bases not matched to a gene: 5. The CDR3 coding sequence is TGTGCCAGCAGCTTACAGCGGGGGGGCCTTAATGAGCAGTTCTTC. Translated: CASSLQRGGLNEQFF. Full variable domain (rest looked up from reference TRBV7-3 and TRBJ2-1): GAGVSQTPSNKVTEKGKYVELRCDPISGHTALYWYRQSLGQGPEFLIYFQGTGAADDSGLPNDRFFAVRPEGSVSTLKIQRTERGDSAVYLCASSLQRGGLNEQFFGPGTRLTVL.

This clone was detected once. The chain joins TRBV10-1 to TRBJ2-7; TRBD1 matches at 11 bases. This CDR3 contains 17 residues. J lost 2 bases, V lost 2 bases, and 8 bases had no gene match. Germline V lookup: CDR1 WNHNN, CDR2 SYGVQD (reference sequence). The CDR3, as DNA: TGCGCCAGCAGTGAGGGGACAGGGGGTTTGGGAGCCTACGAGCAGTACTTC. The encoded protein is CASSEGTGGLGAYEQYF.

The CDR3 sequence is CASRTILEKLFF. CDR3 nucleotide sequence: TGTGCCAGCAGGACAATTCTCGAAAAACTGTTTTTT. The V gene is TRBV6-1, the J gene TRBJ1-4; D is ambiguous. Between the trimmed V and J ends, which lost 6 bases and 8 bases, there was a span of 10 bases. The CDR3 is made up of 12 amino acids. Germline V gene lookup returns CDR1 MNHNS and CDR2 SASEGT.

The chain is built from TRBV25-1 and TRBJ2-7, with 10 bases aligning to TRBD1. Germline values: CDR1 MGHDK, CDR2 SYGVNS. Trimming at V came to 5 bases and at J to 5 bases, leaving 9 bases not matched to a gene. This CDR3 is 15 amino acids long. CDR3 protein: CASSKSGTGVNEQYF. In DNA, the CDR3 is TGTGCCAGCAGTAAATCCGGGACAGGGGTTAACGAGCAGTACTTC.

This chain links TRBV25-1 with TRBJ2-4; the match to TRBD2 covers 7 bases. Trimming took 2 bases from V and 3 from J; bases not matched to a gene: 7. The CDR3 sequence is 16 residues long. CDR1 is MGHDK, CDR2 SYGVNS, per germline. The CDR3 DNA follows: TGTGCCAGCAGTGAAGCCAGGGCGGGGGTCAAAAACATTCAGTACTTC. Its translation is CASSEARAGVKNIQYF.

The chain has TRBV30 and TRBJ2-4; D might be TRBD2 (5 bases). In germline, CDR1 is GTSNPN, CDR2 SVGIG (reference sequence). CDR3 length equals 19 residues. The V end lost 3 bases, the J end lost 0 bases, and 24 bases lay between the germline ends. The CDR3 DNA follows: TGTGCCTGGAGCCTCGGGATCGGATCCCCGAGCTTAGCCAAAAACATTCAGTACTTC. Amino acids: CAWSLGIGSPSLAKNIQYF.

This chain joins TRBV6-5 and TRBJ2-1, with D perhaps TRBD2 (6 bases). V lost 6 bases and J lost 1, with 13 bases in between. Germline V gene lookup returns CDR1 MNHEY and CDR2 SVGAGI. The CDR3 totals 15 residues. The CDR3 is CASSFSGRSYNEQFF. In DNA form, the CDR3 reads TGTGCCAGCAGCTTTAGCGGCCGATCCTACAATGAGCAGTTCTTC.

The chain links TRBV7-9 to TRBJ2-1; 10 bases are a match to TRBD2. After removal of 3 bases from V and 8 bases from J, the junction contained 4 bases not matched to a gene. This CDR3 is 14 amino acids long. Germline CDR1 reads SEHNR; CDR2 reads FQNEAQ (reference sequence). CDR3 residues: CASSFSGGSDEQFF. The CDR3 DNA reads TGTGCCAGCAGCTTTAGCGGGGGGAGTGATGAGCAGTTCTTC.

The genes are TRBV2 and TRBJ1-1; D is ambiguous. The ends were cut back, 2 bases at V and 7 bases at J, with 11 bases in the middle. The CDR3 sequence is 13 residues long. In germline, CDR1 is SNHLY, CDR2 FYNNEI. CDR3 protein: CASSEYVGSEAFF. DNA for the CDR3: TGTGCCAGCAGTGAATATGTCGGGAGTGAAGCTTTCTTT.

The V and J genes are TRBV27 and TRBJ1-3, with D unclear. Germline V lookup: CDR1 MNHEY, CDR2 SMNVEV (reference sequence). The length of the CDR3 is 14 residues. Trimming left V 2 bases short and J 1 base short, with 6 bases between. The CDR3 is CASSLTPSGNTIYF. The CDR3 region has the DNA TGTGCCAGCAGTTTAACCCCTTCTGGAAACACCATATATTTT.

The chain combines TRBV28 with TRBJ2-4; 11 bases are a match to TRBD2. V lost 0 bases to trimming and J lost 2 bases; unmatched junction nucleotides: 0. CDR1 is MDHEN and CDR2 is SYDVKM in the germline V gene. The CDR3 is 16 residues long. As DNA, the CDR3 is TGTGCCAGCAGTTTATGGACTAGCGGGACCAAAAACATTCAGTACTTC. This translates into CASSLWTSGTKNIQYF.

The genes are TRBV4-3 and TRBJ2-7; 9 positions match TRBD2. The germline gives CDR1 LGHNA, CDR2 YSLEER. The CDR3 sequence is 16 residues long. V lost 0 bases and J lost 2; bases outside the gene matches: 5. The CDR3 is CASSQEGAGGPYEQYF. CDR3 nucleotides: TGCGCCAGCAGCCAAGAGGGGGCGGGAGGGCCCTACGAGCAGTACTTC.